Following are 3 T cell receptor beta chains from one sample sequenced in a study of cytomegalovirus exposure and HLA in healthy donors. 60 Vbeta and 13 Jbeta primers were used in PCR. Data came from immunoSEQ multiplex PCR; TCRdb stores just in-frame clones and leaves some out. The sample lists more than 90,000 clones, roughly four fifths occurring once. Sample: PBMCs. These receptors all stem from a young man in good health and CMV-seronegative.

The chain recombines TRBV5-4 with TRBJ2-3, with D possibly TRBD2 on 6 matching bases. Germline CDR1 is SGHNT and CDR2 is YYREEE (reference sequence). The CDR3 runs 14 residues. V lost 3 bases to trimming and J lost 0 bases, with 8 bases between them. CDR3 protein: CASSSGTSTDTQYF. The CDR3 DNA is TGTGCCAGCAGCTCCGGGACTAGCACAGATACGCAGTATTTT.

The gene calls are TRBV5-4 and TRBJ2-5; 9 bases match TRBD2. V was clipped by 0 bases and J by 4 bases; unmatched bases: 4. The CDR3 loop spans 15 amino acids. Germline V gene data show CDR1 as SGHNT and CDR2 as YYREEE (reference sequence). This CDR3 is CASSLASGGRETQYF. CDR3 nucleotides: TGTGCCAGCAGCTTGGCCAGCGGGGGGCGAGAGACCCAGTACTTC.

The V call is TRBV27, the J call TRBJ2-1; D may be TRBD2 (6 bases). The CDR3 runs to 15 residues. Trimming cost V 5 bases and J 2 bases, with 13 bases left between them. The germline gives CDR1 MNHEY, CDR2 SMNVEV (reference sequence). The CDR3 sequence is CASSHRDSTYNEQFF. CDR3 bases: TGTGCCAGCAGTCACCGGGACTCCACCTACAATGAGCAGTTCTTC.